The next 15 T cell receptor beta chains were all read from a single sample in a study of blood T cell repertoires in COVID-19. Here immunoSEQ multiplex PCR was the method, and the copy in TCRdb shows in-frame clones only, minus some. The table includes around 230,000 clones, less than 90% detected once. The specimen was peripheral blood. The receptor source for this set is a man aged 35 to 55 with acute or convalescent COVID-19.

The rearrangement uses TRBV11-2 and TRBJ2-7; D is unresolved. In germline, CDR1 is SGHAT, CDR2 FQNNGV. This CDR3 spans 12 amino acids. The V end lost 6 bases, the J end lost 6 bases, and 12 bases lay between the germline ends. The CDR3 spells CASSRSSSEQYF. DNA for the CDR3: TGTGCCAGCAGTCGCTCTAGTTCCGAGCAGTACTTC.

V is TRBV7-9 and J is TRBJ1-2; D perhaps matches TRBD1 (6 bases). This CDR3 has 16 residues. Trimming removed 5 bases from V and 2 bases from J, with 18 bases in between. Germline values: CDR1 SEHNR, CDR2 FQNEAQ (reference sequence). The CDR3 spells CASSAPLGRGNYGYTF. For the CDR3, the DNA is TGTGCCAGCAGCGCACCCCTAGGCAGGGGAAACTATGGCTACACCTTC. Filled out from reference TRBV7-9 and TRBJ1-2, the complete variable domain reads DTGVSQNPRHKITKRGQNVTFRCDPISEHNRLYWYRQTLGQGPEFLTYFQNEAQLEKSRLLSDRFSAERPKGSFSTLEIQRTEQGDSAMYLCASSAPLGRGNYGYTFGSGTRLTVV.

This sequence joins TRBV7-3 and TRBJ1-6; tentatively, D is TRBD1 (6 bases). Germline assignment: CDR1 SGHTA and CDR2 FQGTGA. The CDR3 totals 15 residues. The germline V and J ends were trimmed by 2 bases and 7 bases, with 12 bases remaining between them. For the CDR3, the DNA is TGTGCCAGCAGCTTAGTACAGGGCGGAAATTCACCCCTCCACTTT. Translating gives CASSLVQGGNSPLHF.

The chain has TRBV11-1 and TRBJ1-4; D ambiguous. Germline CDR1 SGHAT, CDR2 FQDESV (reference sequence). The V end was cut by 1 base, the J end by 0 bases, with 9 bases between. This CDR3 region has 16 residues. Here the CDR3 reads CASSLGRGTTNEKLFF. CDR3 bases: TGTGCCAGCAGCTTAGGTCGGGGAACAACTAATGAAAAACTGTTTTTT.

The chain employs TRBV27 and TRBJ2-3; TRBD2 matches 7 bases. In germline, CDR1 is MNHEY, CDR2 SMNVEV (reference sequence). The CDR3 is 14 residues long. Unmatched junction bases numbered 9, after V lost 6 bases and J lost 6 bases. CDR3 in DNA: TGTGCCAGCAGATGGGCGGGGGAAGGGGATACGCAGTATTTT. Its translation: CASRWAGEGDTQYF.

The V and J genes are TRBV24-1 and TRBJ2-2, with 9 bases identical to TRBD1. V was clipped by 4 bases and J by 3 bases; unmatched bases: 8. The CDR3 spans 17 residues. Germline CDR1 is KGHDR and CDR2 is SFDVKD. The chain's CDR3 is CATSDSPGQGDTGELFF. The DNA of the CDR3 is TGTGCCACCAGTGACTCCCCGGGACAGGGTGACACCGGGGAGCTGTTTTTT.

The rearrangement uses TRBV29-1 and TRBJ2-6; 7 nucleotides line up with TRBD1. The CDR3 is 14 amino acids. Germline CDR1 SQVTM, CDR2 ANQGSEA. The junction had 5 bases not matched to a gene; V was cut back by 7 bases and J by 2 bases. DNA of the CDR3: TGCAGCGCCTCCGACAGGGCTGGGGCCAACGTCCTGACTTTC. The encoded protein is CSASDRAGANVLTF.

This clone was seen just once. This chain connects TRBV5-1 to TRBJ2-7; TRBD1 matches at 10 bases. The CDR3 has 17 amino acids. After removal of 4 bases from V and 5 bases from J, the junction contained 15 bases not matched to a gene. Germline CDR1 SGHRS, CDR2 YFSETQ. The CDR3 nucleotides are TGCGCCAGCAGCAAGGGCGACACGGGACAGGGGTTCGACGAGCAGTACTTC. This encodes CASSKGDTGQGFDEQYF. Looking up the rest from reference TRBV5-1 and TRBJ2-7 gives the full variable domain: KAGVTQTPRYLIKTRGQQVTLSCSPISGHRSVSWYQQTPGQGLQFLFEYFSETQRNKGNFPGRFSGRQFSNSRSEMNVSTLELGDSALYLCASSKGDTGQGFDEQYFGPGTRLTVT.

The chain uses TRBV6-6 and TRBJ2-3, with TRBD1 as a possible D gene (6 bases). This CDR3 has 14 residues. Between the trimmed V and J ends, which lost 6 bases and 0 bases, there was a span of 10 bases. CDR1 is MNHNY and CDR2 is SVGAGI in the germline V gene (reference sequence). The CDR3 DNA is TGTGCCAGCAGCCGGGACACCAGCACAGATACGCAGTATTTT. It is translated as CASSRDTSTDTQYF.

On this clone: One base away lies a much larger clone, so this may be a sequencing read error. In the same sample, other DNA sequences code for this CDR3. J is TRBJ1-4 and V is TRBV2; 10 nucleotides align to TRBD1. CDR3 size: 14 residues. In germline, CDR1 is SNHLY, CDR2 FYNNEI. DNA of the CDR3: TGTGCCAGCAGCGACAGGGGGCGGTACGAAAAATTGTTTTTT. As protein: CASSDRGRYEKLFF.

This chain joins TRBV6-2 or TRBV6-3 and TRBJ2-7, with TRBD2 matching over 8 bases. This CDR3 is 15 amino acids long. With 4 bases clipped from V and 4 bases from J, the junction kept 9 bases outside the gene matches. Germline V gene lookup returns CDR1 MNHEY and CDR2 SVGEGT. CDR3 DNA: TGTGCCAGCAGTTTTAGCGGGGAACTGAGGTACGAGCAGTACTTC. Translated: CASSFSGELRYEQYF.

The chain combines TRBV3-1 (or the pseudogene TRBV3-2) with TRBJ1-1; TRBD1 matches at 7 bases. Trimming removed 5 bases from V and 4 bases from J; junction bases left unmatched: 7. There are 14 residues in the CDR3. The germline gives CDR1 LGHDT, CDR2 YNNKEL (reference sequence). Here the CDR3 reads CASSSQTGRTEAFF. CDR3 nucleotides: TGTGCCAGCAGCTCACAGACAGGGCGCACTGAAGCTTTCTTT.

The CDR3 reads CASSDSYNQPQHF. CDR3 bases: TGTGCCAGCAGTGACAGCTACAATCAGCCCCAGCATTTT. V and J are TRBV7-2 and TRBJ1-5, with TRBD1 as a possible D gene (5 bases). Germline V gene sequence: CDR1 SGHTA, CDR2 FQGNSA. Trimming pared 6 bases from V and 3 bases from J, leaving 9 bases between. This CDR3 comprises 13 residues. The whole variable domain, filled in from reference TRBV7-2 and TRBJ1-5, reads GAGVSQSPSNKVTEKGKDVELRCDPISGHTALYWYRQSLGQGLEFLIYFQGNSAPDKSGLPSDRFSAERTGGSVSTLTIQRTQQEDSAVYLCASSDSYNQPQHFGDGTRLSIL.

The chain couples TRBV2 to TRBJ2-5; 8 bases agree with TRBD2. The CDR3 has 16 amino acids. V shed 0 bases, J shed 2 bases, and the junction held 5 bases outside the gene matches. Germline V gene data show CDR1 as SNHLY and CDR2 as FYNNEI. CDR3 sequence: CASSEALGLDQETQYF. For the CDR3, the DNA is TGTGCCAGCAGTGAAGCCCTGGGACTAGATCAAGAGACCCAGTACTTC.

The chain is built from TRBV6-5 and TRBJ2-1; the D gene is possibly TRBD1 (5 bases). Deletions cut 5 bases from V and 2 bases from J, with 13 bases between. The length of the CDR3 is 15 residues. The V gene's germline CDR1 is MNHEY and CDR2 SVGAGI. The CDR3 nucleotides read TGTGCCAGCAGTCTCCACATGGGGCCCTACAATGAGCAGTTCTTC. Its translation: CASSLHMGPYNEQFF.